This T cell receptor beta chain was profiled in a study of cytomegalovirus exposure and HLA in healthy donors. The assay was immunoSEQ multiplex PCR, and TCRdb's table has in-frame clones only and misses some. The sample consists of 150,000 to 180,000 clones, approximately 86% of them appearing once. CDR3 length equals 16 residues. Germline V gives CDR1 SGHTA, CDR2 FQGNSA. The V gene lost 1 base and the J gene lost 0 bases, with 12 bases spanning the gap. The sequenced material came from PBMCs. The chain employs TRBV7-2 and TRBJ1-1, with TRBD1 as a possible D gene (5 bases). This clonotype was obtained from a human donor in good health. The CDR3 region has the DNA TGTGCCAGCAGCTTAGGAACAGGACTATTGAACACTGAAGCTTTCTTT. Encoded protein: CASSLGTGLLNTEAFF.